This T cell receptor beta chain derives from a study of post-analysis software for immune sequencing data. Study-wide background: Progressive-relapsing, secondary progressive and relapsing-remitting multiple sclerosis were among the disease courses included. Study observations and caveats: Multiple sclerosis was associated with a significant reduction in normalized Chao1 diversity relative to controls. F measure showed strong co-clustering of same-batch samples. With TRBV5-6, TRBV5-1 and TRBV20-1 included, 4 to 6 TRBV segments were more frequent in patients than in controls.

This clonotype was seen ten or more times. As yet, its antigen is unknown. Each TCR beta cDNA library carried unique molecular identifiers. The yield from approximately 1 to 10 million T cells was around 500,000 cDNA molecules in total. TCRdb used MiXCR to reprocess the PCR reads, holding one entry per CDR3 protein. This sample yields 150,000 to 200,000 distinct CDR3 sequences, of which approximately 28% are seen a single time; approximately 1.5% belongs to the top ten. Trimming cost V 1 base and J 5 bases, with 12 bases left between them. Germline CDR1 reads SGHDT; CDR2 reads YYEEEE. CDR3 size: 14 residues.

Specimen: blood. This chain links TRBV5-6 with TRBJ2-5, with D possibly being TRBD2 (6 bases). This sequence originates from a girl between 5 and 17 years old with multiple sclerosis. As DNA, the CDR3 is TGTGCCAGCAGCTTGTTCGGGAGCGGTGAGACCCAGTACTTC. Amino acid sequence: CASSLFGSGETQYF.